These 23 T cell receptor beta chains were all obtained from the same sample, sequenced in a study of T cell repertoires in cytomegalovirus infection. MiXCR was run by TCRdb on the reads, yielding one entry per CDR3 protein. Of 200,000 to 300,000 distinct CDR3 sequences listed, approximately 13% are singletons. The sample comprised PBMCs. The source of these receptors is a human donor in good health (CMV status not recorded). Some clones in this sample may be carry-over from other donors' samples.

This clonotype was seen repeatedly, ten times or more. The V and J genes are TRBV10-3 and TRBJ2-2, with no clear D. Germline CDR1 and CDR2: ENHRY and SYGVKD. Trimming cost V 0 bases and J 2 bases, with 22 bases left between them. This CDR3 is built from 20 residues. CDR3 DNA sequence: TGTGCCATCAGTGAGTCGCAAGTCGGCGTGGCGCATTTAAACACCGGGGAGCTGTTTTTT. Translated: CAISESQVGVAHLNTGELFF.

The V and J genes are TRBV11-2 and TRBJ2-7; a weak D match, TRBD1 (6 bases). Per germline, CDR1 SGHAT and CDR2 FQNNGV. Trimming stripped 5 bases from V and 3 bases from J, with 14 bases between. CDR3 size: 14 residues. This CDR3 is CASSRRQGNYEQYF. The CDR3 bases are TGTGCCAGCAGCCGCAGGCAGGGGAACTACGAGCAGTACTTC.

This clonotype was seen repeatedly, ten times or more. This chain uses TRBV7-2 with TRBJ1-1; 7 bases match TRBD1. Germline CDR1 reads SGHTA; CDR2 reads FQGNSA. V lost 5 bases and J lost 0; bases outside the gene matches: 6. The CDR3 has 15 residues. This chain's CDR3 is CASSSDRALNTEAFF. CDR3 bases: TGTGCCAGCAGCAGCGACAGGGCCTTGAACACTGAAGCTTTCTTT.

The table lists this clonotype with many counts. The rearrangement joins TRBV20-1 to TRBJ2-1; D is ambiguous. The CDR3 is made up of 11 amino acids. The germline gives CDR1 DFQATT, CDR2 SNEGSKA (reference sequence). The germline V and J ends were trimmed by 6 bases and 8 bases, with 11 bases remaining between them. The CDR3 nucleotides are TGCAGTGCAACCTTTAAGGATGAGCAGTTCTTC. Translated: CSATFKDEQFF.

The chain employs TRBV27 and TRBJ2-7; D uncertain. Trimming removed 5 bases at V and 2 bases at J, with 16 bases between. The germline V gene has CDR1 MNHEY and CDR2 SMNVEV (reference sequence). There are 15 residues in the CDR3. The CDR3 region is CASSPLSRPPYEQYF. CDR3 nucleotides: TGTGCCAGCAGTCCGCTATCAAGGCCCCCCTACGAGCAGTACTTC.

This clonotype has only a few counts. This chain connects TRBV7-9 to TRBJ1-1, with 7 bases matching TRBD1. Trimming took 2 bases from V and 2 from J; bases not matched to a gene: 5. This CDR3 has 15 residues. Germline V gives CDR1 SEHNR, CDR2 FQNEAQ (reference sequence). The CDR3 protein is CASSLTTGRNTEAFF. The CDR3 DNA follows: TGTGCCAGCAGCTTAACGACAGGGCGCAACACTGAAGCTTTCTTT.

The rearrangement links TRBV20-1 to TRBJ2-3; TRBD2 matches at 10 bases. The ends lost 3 bases at V and 2 bases at J; junction bases unmatched: 11. CDR3 length equals 17 residues. Germline V lookup: CDR1 DFQATT, CDR2 SNEGSKA (reference sequence). The CDR3 bases are TGCAGTGCTAGTGAACCTAGCGGGGGTTGGGACACAGATACGCAGTATTTT. It encodes CSASEPSGGWDTDTQYF.

CDR3 nucleotides: TGCGCCAGCAGCCAAGGGGGACAGGGCTATTCACCCCTCCACTTT. Translated, it gives CASSQGGQGYSPLHF. This chain uses TRBV4-3 with TRBJ1-6; 9 positions match TRBD1. V was clipped by 1 base and J by 8 bases; unmatched bases: 3. The CDR3 contains 15 residues. CDR1 and CDR2 from the germline V gene are LGHNA and YSLEER.

This chain connects TRBV27 to TRBJ2-3; no clear D gene. Trimming removed 6 bases at V and 15 bases at J, with 7 bases between. Germline V gives CDR1 MNHEY, CDR2 SMNVEV (reference sequence). CDR3 length: 8 amino acids. The CDR3 nucleotides are TGTGCCAGCAGCCTTCACTATTTT. It yields the protein CASSLHYF.

This clonotype showed up many times. The chain links TRBV6-5 to TRBJ2-2; possible D gene TRBD1, 5 bases. Germline lookup yields CDR1 MNHEY and CDR2 SVGAGI. V was pared by 5 bases and J by 0 bases, with 13 bases between. The CDR3 is 16 residues long. CDR3 region: CASSNDRFANTGELFF. Written as DNA, the CDR3 is TGTGCCAGCAGTAACGACAGATTCGCGAACACCGGGGAGCTGTTTTTT.

This clonotype was observed many times. The rearrangement joins TRBV7-2 to TRBJ1-1, with D possibly TRBD1 on 6 matching bases. Trimming removed 1 base from V and 7 bases from J, with 19 bases in between. Germline lookup yields CDR1 SGHTA and CDR2 FQGNSA. There are 16 residues in the CDR3. CDR3 residues: CASSLEGVHGGDEAFF. CDR3 sequence (DNA): TGTGCCAGCAGCTTAGAGGGGGTCCATGGGGGAGATGAAGCTTTCTTT.

This clonotype was detected ten times or more. This sequence joins TRBV5-5 and TRBJ2-7; no definite D call. The CDR3 spans 15 residues. From germline, CDR1 is SGHKS and CDR2 YYEKEE (reference sequence). V dropped 4 bases and J dropped 0 bases, with 14 bases sitting between them. For the CDR3, the DNA is TGTGCCAGCAGCCCTACCCTTCAAAGCTCCTACGAGCAGTACTTC. Translated: CASSPTLQSSYEQYF.

This clonotype occurred a few times. This chain joins TRBV12-3 or TRBV12-4 and TRBJ1-2, with D hard to call. The CDR3 is 13 amino acids. Trimming removed 3 bases at V and 6 bases at J, with 11 bases between. The CDR3 DNA follows: TGTGCCAGCAGTTTGGCGAAACCGGATGGCTACACCTTC. Translated: CASSLAKPDGYTF.

The chain carries TRBV2 and TRBJ2-1; perhaps TRBD2 as D (5 bases). This CDR3 has 15 amino acids. The V gene lost 6 bases and the J gene lost 9 bases, with 21 bases spanning the gap. Germline CDR1 is SNHLY and CDR2 is FYNNEI. CDR3 sequence (DNA): TGTGCCAGCAGGGTCGATGGGAGTACGGTTGGTGAGCAGTTCTTC. Translating gives CASRVDGSTVGEQFF.

The chain has TRBV7-9 and TRBJ2-5; 15 nucleotides agree with TRBD2. The CDR3 extends over 17 amino acids. Germline CDR1 and CDR2: SEHNR and FQNEAQ (reference sequence). Losses at the gene ends were 3 bases for V and 3 bases for J; bases not matched to a gene: 5. CDR3 nucleotides: TGTGCCAGCAGCTTCGGACTAGCGGGGGGGCTTAAAGAGACCCAGTACTTC. It is translated as CASSFGLAGGLKETQYF.

This clonotype was seen many times. This rearrangement joins TRBV5-1 to TRBJ2-7; TRBD1 matches 7 bases. V lost 3 bases and J lost 3; bases outside the gene matches: 9. From germline, CDR1 is SGHRS and CDR2 YFSETQ. CDR3 length equals 15 residues. The CDR3 DNA sequence: TGCGCCAGCAGCTCGTCCTTGGGACAGAACTACGAGCAGTACTTC. Encoded protein: CASSSSLGQNYEQYF.

The chain carries TRBV11-3 and TRBJ2-5; 8 bases match TRBD2. The CDR3 is 15 residues long. The germline V gene encodes CDR1 SGHNT and CDR2 YENEEA. V dropped 7 bases and J dropped 5; count of bases not matched to a gene: 12. CDR3 residues: CASTLRPGGPETQYF. The CDR3 nucleotides are TGTGCCAGCACCCTGAGGCCGGGAGGGCCTGAGACCCAGTACTTC. The full variable domain, with the rest looked up from reference TRBV11-3 and TRBJ2-5, is EAGVVQSPRYKIIEKKQPVAFWCNPISGHNTLYWYLQNLGQGPELLIRYENEEAVDDSQLPKDRFSAERLKGVDSTLKIQPAELGDSAVYLCASTLRPGGPETQYFGPGTRLLVL.

The sample holds many counts of this clonotype. The chain is built from TRBV4-1 and TRBJ2-7; D might be TRBD2 (5 bases). Deletions cut 0 bases from V and 4 bases from J, with 10 bases between. The CDR3 runs 14 residues. The germline gives CDR1 MGHRA, CDR2 YSYEKL. Here the CDR3 DNA reads TGCGCCAGCAGCCAAGAAGCGGAAGTTTACGAGCAGTACTTC. Its protein is CASSQEAEVYEQYF.

This clonotype was counted a few times. The V call is TRBV28, the J call TRBJ2-1; the match to TRBD1 covers 11 bases. Unmatched junction bases numbered 4, after V lost 5 bases and J lost 4 bases. The CDR3 has 15 amino acids. From germline, CDR1 is MDHEN and CDR2 SYDVKM. The CDR3 region has the DNA TGTGCCAGCAGTGGACAGGGGGCGCGGTACAATGAGCAGTTCTTC. Translation gives CASSGQGARYNEQFF.

The sample holds many counts of this clonotype. V is TRBV7-2 and J is TRBJ2-3, with D perhaps matching TRBD1 (6 bases). The V gene's germline CDR1 is SGHTA and CDR2 FQGNSA. This CDR3 region has 15 residues. Trimming stripped 4 bases from V and 2 bases from J, with 13 bases between. CDR3 coding DNA: TGTGCCAGCAGCTCCAACGGACAGTCCACAGATACGCAGTATTTT. As protein: CASSSNGQSTDTQYF.

This chain links TRBV30 with TRBJ1-2; the D gene is possibly TRBD1 (6 bases). From germline, CDR1 is GTSNPN and CDR2 SVGIG (reference sequence). The V end was cut by 8 bases, the J end by 7 bases, with 23 bases between. CDR3 length equals 14 residues. The CDR3 DNA reads TGTGCCGCATCCGGGACACAGCGCCTTGCTGGCTACACCTTC. Amino acids: CAASGTQRLAGYTF.

The V call is TRBV29-1, the J call TRBJ1-4; D gene unclear. The germline V and J ends were trimmed by 1 base and 2 bases, with 11 bases remaining between them. CDR1 and CDR2 from the germline V gene are SQVTM and ANQGSEA. This CDR3 contains 15 residues. The CDR3 DNA sequence: TGCAGCGTTGAAGGGCCTGTCGGCACTAATGAAAAACTGTTTTTT. Translating it yields CSVEGPVGTNEKLFF.

This clonotype has ten or more counts. The chain links TRBV25-1 to TRBJ2-2; perhaps TRBD1 as D (6 bases). Trimming shortened V by 5 bases and J by 0 bases, and 10 bases separated the two germline ends. The CDR3 contains 15 residues. Germline CDR1 reads MGHDK; CDR2 reads SYGVNS. CDR3 DNA sequence: TGTGCCAGCAGTCCGGGACACCCGAACACCGGGGAGCTGTTTTTT. This translates into CASSPGHPNTGELFF.